This T cell receptor beta chain originates from a study of cytomegalovirus exposure and HLA in healthy donors. Study overall: About 80 million unique TCRs from HLA-typed donors were held in an early data release. General study points: In an earlier analysis, productive rearrangement rates for most beta V segments clustered near 87% or 30%. Some V segments, TRBV6-2 and TRBV6-3 among them, were indistinguishable and were therefore excluded. As a later analysis revealed, the rate of TCR association differed by HLA locus, with DRB1 most and HLA-C fewest.

This clone was detected once. Antigen specificity is unknown. Germline CDR1 and CDR2: SEHNR and FQNEAQ (reference sequence). The CDR3 length is 15 residues. V lost 2 bases, J lost 3 bases, and 14 bases lay in between. 13 Jbeta primers and 60 Vbeta primers were used for the PCR. Assay: immunoSEQ multiplex PCR; the TCRdb copy retains only in-frame clones and omits some. The sample includes approximately 150,000 clones, 65% to 70% of them seen just once. The chain links TRBV7-9 to TRBJ2-7; a weak D match, TRBD1 (7 bases). This receptor was identified in a man in his thirties or forties in good health and CMV-seropositive. The sequencing input was PBMCs. The CDR3 coding sequence is TGTGCCAGCAGCTTAATCGGAGGGGGCTTCTACGAGCAGTACTTC. It codes for CASSLIGGGFYEQYF.